These 9 T cell receptor beta chains were sequenced from one sample in a study of CD8 T cells in Susac syndrome. An input of 0.5 to 1 ug of RNA was subjected to reverse transcription using random hexamers. A single record per CDR3 protein comes from TCRdb applying MiXCR to the immunoSEQ multiplex PCR reads. Of roughly 250,000 distinct CDR3 sequences in the sample, almost 97% are singletons; the top ten hold approximately 0.1%. Material: CD4+ T cells from PBMCs. The receptors were sampled from a human donor with Susac syndrome.

The chain is built from TRBV14 and TRBJ2-3; TRBD2 aligns across 7 bases. Looked up from germline, CDR1 is SGHDN and CDR2 is FVKESK. With 1 base clipped from V and 0 bases from J, the junction kept 4 bases outside the gene matches. The CDR3 sequence is 16 residues long. The chain's CDR3 is CASSQGGGRSTDTQYF. The DNA of the CDR3 is TGTGCCAGCAGCCAAGGAGGCGGGAGAAGCACAGATACGCAGTATTTT.

CDR3 bases: TGCGCCAGCAGCCAAAGCCCTGGACTAGCGGCCAATGAGCAGTTCTTC. It specifies CASSQSPGLAANEQFF. The V and J genes are TRBV4-1 and TRBJ2-1; 10 bases line up with TRBD2. Germline CDR1 reads MGHRA; CDR2 reads YSYEKL. This CDR3 comprises 16 residues. V gave up 2 bases and J gave up 6 bases; unmatched junction bases: 7.

This chain links TRBV6-5 with TRBJ1-1; 9 bases align to TRBD1. V lost 5 bases and J lost 6; bases outside the gene matches: 7. The CDR3 is 14 amino acids. The germline gives CDR1 MNHEY, CDR2 SVGAGI. The CDR3, as DNA: TGTGCCAGCAGTCCGGGACAGGGTCATCCTGAAGCTTTCTTT. This sequence encodes CASSPGQGHPEAFF.

The rearrangement joins TRBV19 to TRBJ2-3; tentatively, D is TRBD2 (6 bases). Deletions cut 4 bases from V and 2 bases from J, with 13 bases between. Germline lookup yields CDR1 LNHDA and CDR2 SQIVND (reference sequence). CDR3 size: 15 residues. The CDR3 DNA is TGTGCCAGTAGTAGTGCTGCGGGGTACACAGATACGCAGTATTTT. Translation gives CASSSAAGYTDTQYF.

The chain combines TRBV29-1 with TRBJ1-2; 7 bases are a match to TRBD1. There are 15 residues in the CDR3. Trimming at V came to 1 base and at J to 4 bases, leaving 9 bases not matched to a gene. Germline CDR1 SQVTM, CDR2 ANQGSEA. The CDR3 protein is CSVEGIRDSGYGYTF. CDR3 nucleotide sequence: TGCAGCGTTGAAGGGATCCGGGACAGCGGCTATGGCTACACCTTC.

The chain's CDR3 is CASSYSRRGQQFF. In DNA, the CDR3 is TGTGCCAGCAGTTACTCGAGGAGGGGACAGCAGTTCTTC. The chain uses TRBV6-2 or TRBV6-3 and TRBJ2-1, with a possible D match to TRBD2 (6 bases). V gave up 0 bases and J gave up 11 bases, with 11 bases separating them. The germline gives CDR1 MNHEY, CDR2 SVGEGT. This CDR3 is 13 amino acids long.

Here the CDR3 reads CAWSDGQSYGYTF. In DNA, the CDR3 is TGTGCCTGGAGTGACGGACAATCGTATGGCTACACCTTC. The chain carries TRBV30 and TRBJ1-2; a weak D match, TRBD1 (5 bases). The V and J ends lost 1 base and 5 bases respectively, with 11 bases between them. The CDR3 spans 13 residues. Germline assignment: CDR1 GTSNPN and CDR2 SVGIG (reference sequence).

V and J are TRBV3-1 and TRBJ2-1; D gene unclear. The CDR3 contains 15 residues. Trimming shortened V by 1 base and J by 9 bases, and 16 bases separated the two germline ends. Germline values: CDR1 LGHDT, CDR2 YNNKEL (reference sequence). The CDR3 DNA reads TGTGCCAGCAGCCAAGGGCGTCGGCAATTAGGTGAGCAGTTCTTC. Protein product: CASSQGRRQLGEQFF.

This chain connects TRBV9 to TRBJ2-6, with a possible D match to TRBD1 (5 bases). V lost 0 bases and J lost 0, with 19 bases in between. Germline CDR1 is SGDLS and CDR2 is YYNGEE. The CDR3 consists of 20 residues. The CDR3, as DNA: TGTGCCAGCAGCGTAGACGGGCTGGGCAGGGTCTTCTCTGGGGCCAACGTCCTGACTTTC. This translates into CASSVDGLGRVFSGANVLTF.